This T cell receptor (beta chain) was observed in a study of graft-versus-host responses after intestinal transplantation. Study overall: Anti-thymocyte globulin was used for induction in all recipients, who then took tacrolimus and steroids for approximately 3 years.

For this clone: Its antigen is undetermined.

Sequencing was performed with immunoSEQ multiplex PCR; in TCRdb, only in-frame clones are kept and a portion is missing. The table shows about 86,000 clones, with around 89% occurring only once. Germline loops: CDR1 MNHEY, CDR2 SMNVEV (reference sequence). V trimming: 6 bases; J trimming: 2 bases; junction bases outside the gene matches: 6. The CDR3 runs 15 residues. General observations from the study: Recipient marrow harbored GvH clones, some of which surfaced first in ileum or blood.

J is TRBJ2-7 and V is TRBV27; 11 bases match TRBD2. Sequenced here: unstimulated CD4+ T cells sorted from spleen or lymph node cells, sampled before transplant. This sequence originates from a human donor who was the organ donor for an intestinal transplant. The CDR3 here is CASSTVAGGPYEQYF. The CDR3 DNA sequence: TGTGCCAGCAGCACTGTAGCGGGAGGGCCCTACGAGCAGTACTTC.